Listed below are T cell receptor beta chains from one sample, sequenced in a study of blood T cells in healthy people across ages. MiXCR was run by TCRdb on the 5' RACE reads, yielding one entry per CDR3 protein. The repertoire holds some 1.8 million distinct CDR3 sequences, about 39% seen once, with roughly 23% in the top ten. What was sequenced was blood. The receptors come from a human donor in good health. The CDR3 runs from the conserved cysteine through the conserved F or W. A D gene is named only where the DNA matches it firmly. Only part of the rows carry a size: once, few, many, or a class if the clone is expanded.

v_gene,abundance,d_gene,j_gene,CDR3nt,CDR3aa
TRBV10-3,.,.,TRBJ1-4,TGTGCCACCGGGATCTGGGGGCGAGATGAAAAACTGTTTTTT,CATGIWGRDEKLFF
TRBV6-2/TRBV6-3,.,TRBD1,TRBJ1-4,TGTGCCAGCAGTTTCTTAGGGGGCATCGACGAAAAACGGTTTTTT,CASSFLGGIDEKRFF
TRBV29-1,.,.,TRBJ2-3,TGCAGCGCCCCGTACAGCGCGGGGGCCACAGATACGCAGTATTTT,CSAPYSAGATDTQYF
TRBV28,.,TRBD1,TRBJ2-5,TGTGCCAGCAGCTTCGAGATTCCCCGGACAGGGTCTGACCAAGAGACCCAGTACTTC,CASSFEIPRTGSDQETQYF
TRBV3-1,once,.,TRBJ1-5,TGTGCCAGCAGCTCTAGCGCGGGTCAGCCCCAGCATTTT,CASSSSAGQPQHF
TRBV29-1,.,TRBD1,TRBJ2-5,TGCAGCGTTGACTACAGGGGAGAGACCCAGTACTTC,CSVDYRGETQYF
TRBV20-1,.,.,TRBJ1-2,TGCAGTGCTGCACAGGGCTCCTATGGCTACACCTTC,CSAAQGSYGYTF
TRBV15,.,.,TRBJ2-2,TGTGCCACCATTAGAGCGGGGAACACCGGGGAGCTGTTTTTT,CATIRAGNTGELFF
TRBV6-1,few,.,TRBJ1-2,TGTGCCAGCAGGGATATTACTAACTATGGCTACACCTTC,CASRDITNYGYTF
TRBV29-1,few,.,TRBJ2-2,TGCAGCGTTGCTGACGGGGAGCTGTTTTTT,CSVADGELFF
TRBV2,.,TRBD2,TRBJ2-1,TGTGCCAGCAAAGGGAGCGGGGCCTCCTACAATGAGCAGTTCTTC,CASKGSGASYNEQFF
TRBV7-2,.,.,TRBJ2-7,TGTGCCAGCAGCCCCAACGCGGTCGAGCAGTACTTC,CASSPNAVEQYF
TRBV29-1,few,TRBD1,TRBJ1-2,TGCAGCGTTGAGTCCTTCAGGGGGCCTTCTAACTATGGCTACACCTTC,CSVESFRGPSNYGYTF
TRBV29-1,.,.,TRBJ1-1,TGCAGCGGACGGGAAGCGGGGGCCTCTTATTTGAACACTGAAGCTTTCTTT,CSGREAGASYLNTEAFF
TRBV12-3/TRBV12-4,few,TRBD1,TRBJ1-5,TGTGCCAGCAGTGTTGACAGGGTTCATCAGCCCCAGCATTTT,CASSVDRVHQPQHF
TRBV5-1,.,.,TRBJ2-1,TGCGCCAGCAGCCCCCCGGACTCCGCTCAATACTACAATGAGCGGTTCTTC,CASSPPDSAQYYNERFF
TRBV5-1,.,.,TRBJ2-5,TGCGCCAGCAGCCAACGGTTAGGGAGAGGGACCCAGTACTTC,CASSQRLGRGTQYF
TRBV5-1,.,.,TRBJ1-2,TGCGCCAGCAGCTTGGAAGAAACCTATGGCTACACCTTC,CASSLEETYGYTF
TRBV7-2,few,.,TRBJ1-5,TGTGCCAGCAGCTTAGAACGCGGGAGCAATCAGCCCCAGCATTTT,CASSLERGSNQPQHF
TRBV12-3/TRBV12-4,.,.,TRBJ1-2,TGTGCCAGCAGCCCTCAGGATGCCTCGATTCATGGCTACACCTTC,CASSPQDASIHGYTF
TRBV9,.,.,TRBJ2-5,TGTGCCAGCAGCGCGATGGCAGGGCCCCAAGAGACCCAGTACTTC,CASSAMAGPQETQYF
TRBV27,.,.,TRBJ2-7,TGTGCCAGCAGTTTGGAGGGCAGGGCCTCCTACGAGCAGTACTTC,CASSLEGRASYEQYF
TRBV4-1,.,.,TRBJ1-2,TGCGCCAGCAGCCCCCTCGGACGGGTCTATGGCTACACCTTC,CASSPLGRVYGYTF
TRBV6-1,.,TRBD2,TRBJ2-1,TGTGCCAGCAGGAGACTAGCGGGGGAGGTCTCCTACAATGAGCAGTTCTTC,CASRRLAGEVSYNEQFF
TRBV30,.,.,TRBJ1-5,TGTGCCTGGGGACACACGGATCAGCCCCAGCATTTT,CAWGHTDQPQHF
TRBV30,.,.,TRBJ2-7,TGTGCCTGGACCGCGGGGAACGAGCAGTACTTC,CAWTAGNEQYF
TRBV18,.,.,TRBJ2-7,TGTGCCAGCTCCCAGGGACTTACATCAGAGAGGTACGAGCAGTACTTC,CASSQGLTSERYEQYF
TRBV5-1,.,.,TRBJ2-3,TGCGCCAGCAGCTTGGTGGGTGGCGGCCTTATCGATACGCAGTATTTT,CASSLVGGGLIDTQYF
TRBV2,.,.,TRBJ2-7,TGTGCCAGTACAGGGTTAGGGTCCTACGAGCAGTACTTC,CASTGLGSYEQYF
TRBV29-1,.,TRBD2,TRBJ2-3,TGCAGCGTACGGAGCGGGGAGATCACAGATACGCAGTATTTT,CSVRSGEITDTQYF
TRBV5-5,.,.,TRBJ1-6,TGTGCCAGCAGCTTGGACAGGCGGTGGCCCCTCCACTTT,CASSLDRRWPLHF
TRBV20-1,few,TRBD1,TRBJ1-2,TGCAGTGCCACAGGGGAGGTAGTTGGCTACACCTTC,CSATGEVVGYTF
TRBV30,.,.,TRBJ2-7,TGTGCCTGGAGCGGGGGTCGGGGGAACGACTGCGAGCAGTACTTC,CAWSGGRGNDCEQYF
TRBV12-3/TRBV12-4,.,.,TRBJ2-7,TGTGCCAGCAGTACCCGGGGAAGGGTGGGTTCCTACGAGCAGTACTTC,CASSTRGRVGSYEQYF
TRBV20-1,.,TRBD1,TRBJ1-5,TGCAGTGCTAGAGGGTCTCGGACAGGGGTGAGCAATCAGCCCCAGCATTTT,CSARGSRTGVSNQPQHF
TRBV9,.,.,TRBJ2-7,TGTGCCAGCAGCCACAACACAGACACCTACGAGCAGTACTTC,CASSHNTDTYEQYF